This T cell receptor (beta chain) was identified during a study of CD8+ T cells in alopecia areata. Study outcomes and limitations: In scalp and blood, many expanded lesional clones persisted during tofacitinib.

To note about this clone: Antigen specificity is unknown.

Described treatment: oral pan-JAK inhibitor, 5-10 mg twice daily. Sampling of alopecia areata patients yielded lesional scalp punch biopsies as well as peripheral blood. Germline CDR1 is SQVTM and CDR2 is ANQGSEA. The CDR3 totals 12 residues. V lost 6 bases and J 5 bases, leaving 10 bases between the germline ends. cDNA reverse transcribed from extracted RNA served as the sequencing template. Profiling relied on immunoSEQ multiplex PCR, and the TCRdb table lists in-frame clones only, not all of them. The sample holds about 74,000 clones, about 30% seen once. The sequence was obtained from a human donor with alopecia areata. The sequencing here drew on CD8+ T cells sorted from blood, taken at week 4, from a patient treated with tofacitinib. This sequence joins TRBV29-1 and TRBJ2-2; D perhaps matches TRBD2 (6 bases). CDR3 bases: TGCAGCGTAGTGCGGGAAACCGGGGAGCTGTTTTTT. It codes for CSVVRETGELFF.